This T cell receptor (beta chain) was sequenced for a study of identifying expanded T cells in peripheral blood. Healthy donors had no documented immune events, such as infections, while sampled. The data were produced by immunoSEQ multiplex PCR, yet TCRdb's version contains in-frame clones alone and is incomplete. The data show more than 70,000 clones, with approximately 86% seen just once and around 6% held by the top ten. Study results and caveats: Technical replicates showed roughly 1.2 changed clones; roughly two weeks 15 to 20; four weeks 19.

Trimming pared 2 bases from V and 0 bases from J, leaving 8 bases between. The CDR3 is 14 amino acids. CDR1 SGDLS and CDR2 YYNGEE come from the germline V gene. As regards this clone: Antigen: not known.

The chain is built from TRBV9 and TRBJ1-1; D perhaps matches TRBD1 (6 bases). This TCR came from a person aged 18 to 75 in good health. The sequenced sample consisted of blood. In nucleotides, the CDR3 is TGTGCCAGCAGCGTCGGGACACTGAACACTGAAGCTTTCTTT. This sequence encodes CASSVGTLNTEAFF.